This TCR beta chain is from a study of T cell responses to AZD1222 COVID-19 vaccine. After removal of 4 bases from V and 4 bases from J, the junction contained 10 bases not matched to a gene. CDR1 and CDR2 from the germline V gene are LGHDT and YNNKEL (reference sequence). The CDR3 extends over 16 amino acids. Only in-frame clones appear in the TCRdb table, and some are missing; sequencing was by immunoSEQ multiplex PCR. The sample has about 150,000 clones; 92% are singletons. Findings and caveats of the study: Just a handful of AZD1222 recipients were seropositive at baseline.

Worth noting for this clone: No antigen is known for it.

The chain joins TRBV3-1 (or the pseudogene TRBV3-2) to TRBJ2-1; 7 bases are shared with TRBD2. The sequence derives from an adult in good health. The sample in question was peripheral blood, obtained on day 0 of AZD1222 vaccination. The CDR3: CASSPPSSGPYNEQFF. The CDR3 bases are TGTGCCAGCAGCCCACCTTCTAGCGGCCCTTACAATGAGCAGTTCTTC.